This TCR beta chain was profiled in a study of regulatory T cells in long-lasting Graves disease. Findings and caveats of the study: Owing to a sample size that was small, accuracy may have been reduced. Persistent-disease Graves' patients showed less TCR diversity than new cases. Sharing of public clonotypes was greater in persistent patients (around 3,000) than in new patients (966).

CDR3 regions were amplified by Arm-PCR using iRepertoire HTBI primers to build TCR beta libraries. TCRdb reprocessed the multiplex PCR reads via MiXCR and lists one record per CDR3 protein. This sample has approximately 350,000 distinct CDR3 sequences, with roughly 24% found just once. The time point is: persistent/refractory GD, antithyroid drugs over 5 years with positive TRAb. PBMC-extracted RNA yielded the TCR library. The peripheral blood volume drawn was 8.5 to 9 milliliters, and it was collected into EDTA tubes. This clonotype was recorded at least ten times. Its antigen is unidentified. The germline V gene encodes CDR1 SQVTM and CDR2 ANQGSEA. The CDR3 totals 12 residues. Trimming left V 8 bases short and J 5 bases short, with 15 bases between.

The chain recombines TRBV29-1 with TRBJ1-2; TRBD1 might be the D (6 bases). This specimen consisted of peripheral blood mononuclear cells (PBMCs), obtained when the disease was refractory, from a patient treated with antithyroid drugs. The source of this sequence is a woman between 35 and 50 years old with Graves disease. CDR3 sequence reads: CSTTDRKYGYTF. Here the CDR3 DNA reads TGCAGCACTACAGACAGGAAATATGGCTACACCTTC.